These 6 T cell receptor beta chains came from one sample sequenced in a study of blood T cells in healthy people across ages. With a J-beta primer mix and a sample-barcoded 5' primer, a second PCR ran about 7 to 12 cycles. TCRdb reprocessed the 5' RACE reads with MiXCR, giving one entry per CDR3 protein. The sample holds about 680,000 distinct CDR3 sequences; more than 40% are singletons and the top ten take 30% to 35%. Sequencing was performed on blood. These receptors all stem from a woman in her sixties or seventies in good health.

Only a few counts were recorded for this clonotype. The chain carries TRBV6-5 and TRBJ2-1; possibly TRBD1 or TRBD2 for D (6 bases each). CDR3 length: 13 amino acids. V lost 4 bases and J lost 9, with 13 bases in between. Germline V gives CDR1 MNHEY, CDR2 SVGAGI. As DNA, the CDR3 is TGTGCCAGCAGTTTTGCGGAGGGGGTTGAGCAGTTCTTC. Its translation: CASSFAEGVEQFF.

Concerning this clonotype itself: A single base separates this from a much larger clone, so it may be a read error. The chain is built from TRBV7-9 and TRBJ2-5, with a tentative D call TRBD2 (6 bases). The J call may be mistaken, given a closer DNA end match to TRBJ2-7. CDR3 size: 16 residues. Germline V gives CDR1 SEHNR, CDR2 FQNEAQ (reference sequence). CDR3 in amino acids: CASSLLEAGSRYEQYF. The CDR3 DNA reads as TGTGCCAGCAGCCTTCTCGAAGCGGGCTCTCGCTACGAGCAGTACTTC.

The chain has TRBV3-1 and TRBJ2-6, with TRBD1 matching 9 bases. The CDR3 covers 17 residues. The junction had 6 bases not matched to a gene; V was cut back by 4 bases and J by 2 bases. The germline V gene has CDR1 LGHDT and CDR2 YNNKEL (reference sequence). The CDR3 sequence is CASSRGQGWAGANVLTF. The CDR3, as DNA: TGTGCCAGCAGCCGTGGACAGGGGTGGGCTGGGGCCAACGTCCTGACTTTC.

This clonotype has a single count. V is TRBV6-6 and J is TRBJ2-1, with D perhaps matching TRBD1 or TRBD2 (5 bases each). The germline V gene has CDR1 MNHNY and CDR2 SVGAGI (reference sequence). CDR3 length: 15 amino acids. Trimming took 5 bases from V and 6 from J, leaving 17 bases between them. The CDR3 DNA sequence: TGTGCCAGCAGTCCCCAGGGCCCCGCGGGCAATGAGCAGTTCTTC. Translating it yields CASSPQGPAGNEQFF.

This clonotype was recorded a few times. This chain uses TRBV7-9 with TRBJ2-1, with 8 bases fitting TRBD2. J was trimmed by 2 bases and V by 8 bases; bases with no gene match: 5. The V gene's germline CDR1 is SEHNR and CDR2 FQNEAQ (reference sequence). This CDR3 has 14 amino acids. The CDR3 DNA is TGTGCCAGCTGGGGACTAGTTGCCTACAATGAGCAGTTCTTC. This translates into CASWGLVAYNEQFF.

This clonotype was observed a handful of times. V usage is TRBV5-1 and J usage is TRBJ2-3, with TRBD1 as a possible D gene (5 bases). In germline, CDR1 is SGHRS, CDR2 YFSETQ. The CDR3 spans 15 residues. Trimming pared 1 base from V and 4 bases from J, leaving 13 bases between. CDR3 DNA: TGCGCCAGCAGCTTGATTGGACATTGGGCAGATACGCAGTATTTT. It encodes CASSLIGHWADTQYF.